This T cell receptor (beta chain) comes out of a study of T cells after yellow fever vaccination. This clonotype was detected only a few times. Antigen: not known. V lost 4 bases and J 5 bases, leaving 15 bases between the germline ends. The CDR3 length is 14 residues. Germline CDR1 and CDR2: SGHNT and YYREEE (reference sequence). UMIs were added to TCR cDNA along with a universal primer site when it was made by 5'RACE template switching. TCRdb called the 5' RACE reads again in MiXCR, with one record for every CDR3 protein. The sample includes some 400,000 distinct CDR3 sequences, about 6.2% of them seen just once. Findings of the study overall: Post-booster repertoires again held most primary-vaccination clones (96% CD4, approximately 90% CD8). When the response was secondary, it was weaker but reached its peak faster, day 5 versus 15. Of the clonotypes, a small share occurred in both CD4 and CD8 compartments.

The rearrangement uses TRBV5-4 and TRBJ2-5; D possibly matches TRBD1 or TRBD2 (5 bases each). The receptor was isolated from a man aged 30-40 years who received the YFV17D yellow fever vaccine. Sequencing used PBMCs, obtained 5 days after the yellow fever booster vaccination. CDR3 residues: CASSRPGQVETQYF. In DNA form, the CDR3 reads TGTGCCAGCAGCCGGCCGGGGCAGGTGGAGACCCAGTACTTC.